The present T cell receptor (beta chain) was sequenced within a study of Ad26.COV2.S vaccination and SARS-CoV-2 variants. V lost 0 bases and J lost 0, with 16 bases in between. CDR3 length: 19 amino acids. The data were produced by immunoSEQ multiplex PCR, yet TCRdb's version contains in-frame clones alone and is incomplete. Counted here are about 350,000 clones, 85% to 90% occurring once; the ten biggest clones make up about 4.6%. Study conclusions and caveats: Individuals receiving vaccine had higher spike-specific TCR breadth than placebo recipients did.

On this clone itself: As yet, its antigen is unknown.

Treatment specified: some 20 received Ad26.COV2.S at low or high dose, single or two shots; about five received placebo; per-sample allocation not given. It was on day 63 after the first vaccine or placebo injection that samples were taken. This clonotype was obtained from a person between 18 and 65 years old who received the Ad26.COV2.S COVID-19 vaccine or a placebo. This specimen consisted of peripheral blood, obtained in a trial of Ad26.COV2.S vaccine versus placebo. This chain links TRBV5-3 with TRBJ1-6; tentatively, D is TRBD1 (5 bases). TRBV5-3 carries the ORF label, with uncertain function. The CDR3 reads CARSLVPLTVSSYNSPLHF. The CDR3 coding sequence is TGTGCCAGAAGCTTGGTTCCCCTGACAGTATCCTCCTATAATTCACCCCTCCACTTT.